The 9 T cell receptor beta chains reported below all come from one sample, sequenced in a study of cytomegalovirus exposure and HLA in healthy donors. The PCR used 60 Vbeta and 13 Jbeta primers. Assay used: immunoSEQ multiplex PCR; TCRdb lists only in-frame clones, some missing. The sample holds some 200,000 clones, approximately 79% seen once. The specimen was PBMCs. These receptors were collected from a man between 40 and 49 years old in good health and CMV-seropositive.

This chain connects TRBV7-9 to TRBJ2-5; tentatively, D is TRBD1 (5 bases). The CDR3 runs 13 residues. With 5 bases removed from V and 13 bases from J, the gap between germline ends came to 20 bases. Germline V lookup: CDR1 SEHNR, CDR2 FQNEAQ (reference sequence). The CDR3 protein is CASSLPWGSMGYF. The CDR3 DNA reads as TGTGCCAGCAGCCTCCCATGGGGCTCGATGGGGTACTTC. The full variable domain, with the rest looked up from reference TRBV7-9 and TRBJ2-5, is DTGVSQNPRHKITKRGQNVTFRCDPISEHNRLYWYRQTLGQGPEFLTYFQNEAQLEKSRLLSDRFSAERPKGSFSTLEIQRTEQGDSAMYLCASSLPWGSMGYFGPGTRLLVL.

This rearrangement joins TRBV4-3 to TRBJ1-2; TRBD1 matches at 8 bases. The CDR3 covers 14 residues. Per germline, CDR1 LGHNA and CDR2 YSLEER. V lost 1 base to trimming and J lost 5 bases; unmatched junction nucleotides: 3. CDR3 residues: CASSQAQGAYGYTF. The CDR3 nucleotides read TGCGCCAGCAGCCAAGCTCAGGGGGCGTATGGCTACACCTTC.

The chain couples TRBV5-1 to TRBJ2-2; TRBD2 agrees at 10 bases. The CDR3 extends over 14 amino acids. CDR1 SGHRS and CDR2 YFSETQ come from the germline V gene. The V segment lost 7 bases and the J segment 5 bases; nucleotides outside the gene matches: 5. In DNA, the CDR3 is TGCGCCAGCCGCCTAGCGGGGGTTACCGGGGAGCTGTTTTTT. Translated, it gives CASRLAGVTGELFF.

V usage is TRBV5-1 and J usage is TRBJ2-5, with D unclear. There are 12 residues in the CDR3. V was shortened by 2 bases and J by 2 bases, with 4 bases between the two germline ends. Germline values: CDR1 SGHRS, CDR2 YFSETQ. In DNA form, the CDR3 reads TGCGCCAGCAGCTTTGTACAAGAGACCCAGTACTTC. This sequence encodes CASSFVQETQYF.

The chain joins TRBV7-9 to TRBJ2-5; D gene uncertain. Germline lookup yields CDR1 SEHNR and CDR2 FQNEAQ (reference sequence). V was pared by 1 base and J by 0 bases, with 3 bases between. The CDR3 is 13 amino acids. CDR3 coding DNA: TGTGCCAGCAGCTTAGTCTACCAAGAGACCCAGTACTTC. Its translation: CASSLVYQETQYF.

This clone has just a few counts. DNA for the CDR3: TGTGCCAGCAGTTACCTCGGGACTAGCGGGACAGATACGCAGTATTTT. This codes for CASSYLGTSGTDTQYF. The chain joins TRBV6-5 to TRBJ2-3, with TRBD2 matching 12 bases. Germline loops: CDR1 MNHEY, CDR2 SVGAGI. The ends lost 2 bases at V and 3 bases at J; junction bases unmatched: 3. CDR3 length: 16 residues.

The V and J genes are TRBV10-2 and TRBJ1-5; 7 nucleotides line up with TRBD1. Germline V gene sequence: CDR1 WSHSY, CDR2 SAAADI. With 2 bases clipped from V and 7 bases from J, the junction kept 11 bases outside the gene matches. The CDR3 is made up of 16 amino acids. The CDR3 loop is CASSEGVGGLQQPQHF. The DNA of the CDR3 is TGCGCCAGCAGTGAGGGGGTAGGGGGCCTACAGCAGCCCCAGCATTTT.

The chain joins TRBV4-1 to TRBJ1-2; D is perhaps TRBD1 (5 bases). V lost 3 bases, J lost 0 bases, and 8 bases lay in between. This CDR3 is built from 14 residues. Germline loops: CDR1 MGHRA, CDR2 YSYEKL. The CDR3 nucleotides read TGCGCCAGCAGCCAGAGACAGCCTAACTATGGCTACACCTTC. Its translation: CASSQRQPNYGYTF.

This clone was seen only a few times. The chain employs TRBV28 and TRBJ1-2, with a possible D match to TRBD1 (5 bases). This CDR3 spans 15 amino acids. Germline loops: CDR1 MDHEN, CDR2 SYDVKM. V lost 5 bases and J lost 2, with 15 bases in between. The CDR3 sequence is CASSATGEPNYGYTF. DNA for the CDR3: TGTGCCAGCAGTGCCACAGGAGAACCAAACTATGGCTACACCTTC.